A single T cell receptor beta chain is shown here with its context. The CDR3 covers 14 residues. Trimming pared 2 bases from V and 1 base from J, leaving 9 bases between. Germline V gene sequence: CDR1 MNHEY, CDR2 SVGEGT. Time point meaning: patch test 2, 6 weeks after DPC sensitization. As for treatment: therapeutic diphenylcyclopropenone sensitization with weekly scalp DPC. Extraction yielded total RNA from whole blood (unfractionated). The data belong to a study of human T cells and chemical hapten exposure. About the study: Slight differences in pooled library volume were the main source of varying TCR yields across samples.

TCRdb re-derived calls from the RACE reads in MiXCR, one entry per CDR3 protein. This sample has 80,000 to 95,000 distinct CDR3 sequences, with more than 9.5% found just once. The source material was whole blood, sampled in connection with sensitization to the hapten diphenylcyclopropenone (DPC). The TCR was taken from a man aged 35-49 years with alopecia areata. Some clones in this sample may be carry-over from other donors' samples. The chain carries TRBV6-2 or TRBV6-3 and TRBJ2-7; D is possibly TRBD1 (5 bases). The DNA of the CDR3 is TGTGCCAGCAGTTACGGCAGGGTTTCCTACGAGCAGTACTTC. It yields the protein CASSYGRVSYEQYF.